Below, one TCR beta chain is given with its context. Its antigen is as yet unknown. Vbeta (60) and Jbeta (13) primers were used in the PCR. Assay: immunoSEQ multiplex PCR; the TCRdb copy retains only in-frame clones and omits some. The sample lists 200,000 to 250,000 clones, 65% to 75% occurring once. This sample is drawn from a study of cytomegalovirus exposure and HLA in healthy donors. Study conclusions and caveats: According to a later analysis, donors in an Asian-associated ancestry cluster reportedly had fewer N-insertions than the approximately 670-donor mean.

From germline, CDR1 is SGHRS and CDR2 YFSETQ. Trimming removed 3 bases at V and 8 bases at J, with 17 bases between. This CDR3 is 15 amino acids long. The V gene is TRBV5-1, the J gene TRBJ1-4; a weak D match, TRBD1 (5 bases). Source material: PBMCs. The source is a woman in her 30s in good health and CMV-seronegative. CDR3: CASSSPGRGEEKLFF. The DNA of the CDR3 is TGCGCCAGCAGCTCTCCGGGGAGGGGCGAAGAAAAACTGTTTTTT.